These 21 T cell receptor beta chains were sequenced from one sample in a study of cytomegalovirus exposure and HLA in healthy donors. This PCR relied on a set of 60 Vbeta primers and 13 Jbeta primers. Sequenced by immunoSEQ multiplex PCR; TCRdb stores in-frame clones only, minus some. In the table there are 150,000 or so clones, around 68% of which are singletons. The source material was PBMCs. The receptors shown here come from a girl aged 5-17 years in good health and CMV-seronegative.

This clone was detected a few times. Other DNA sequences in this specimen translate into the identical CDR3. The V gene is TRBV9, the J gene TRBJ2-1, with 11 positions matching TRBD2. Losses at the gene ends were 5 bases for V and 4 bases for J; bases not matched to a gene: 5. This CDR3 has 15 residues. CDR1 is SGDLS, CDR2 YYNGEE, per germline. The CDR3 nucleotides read TGTGCCAGCAGTGCTCTAGCGGGGGGATACAATGAGCAGTTCTTC. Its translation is CASSALAGGYNEQFF.

Here the CDR3 DNA reads TGTGCCAGCAGGCTTACAGGGGACACTGAAGCTTTCTTT. It codes for CASRLTGDTEAFF. V gene TRBV2 combines with J gene TRBJ1-1, with 7 bases matching TRBD1. V shed 6 bases, J shed 3 bases, and the junction held 4 bases outside the gene matches. CDR1 and CDR2 from the germline V gene are SNHLY and FYNNEI. This CDR3 has 13 residues.

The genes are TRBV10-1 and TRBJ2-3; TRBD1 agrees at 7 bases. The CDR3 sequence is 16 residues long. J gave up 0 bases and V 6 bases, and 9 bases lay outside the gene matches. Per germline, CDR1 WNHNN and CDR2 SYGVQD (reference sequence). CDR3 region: CASSLDRAQSTDTQYF. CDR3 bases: TGCGCCAGCAGCCTCGACAGGGCACAAAGCACAGATACGCAGTATTTT.

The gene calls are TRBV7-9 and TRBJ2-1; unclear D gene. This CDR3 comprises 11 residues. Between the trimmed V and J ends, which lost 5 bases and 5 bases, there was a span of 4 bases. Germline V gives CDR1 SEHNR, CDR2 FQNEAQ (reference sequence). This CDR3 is CASSQNNEQFF. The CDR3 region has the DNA TGTGCCAGCAGCCAGAACAATGAGCAGTTCTTC.

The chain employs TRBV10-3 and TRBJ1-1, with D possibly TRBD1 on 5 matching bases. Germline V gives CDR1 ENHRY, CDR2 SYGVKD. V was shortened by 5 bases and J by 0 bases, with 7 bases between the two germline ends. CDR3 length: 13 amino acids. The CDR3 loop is CAISPTVNTEAFF. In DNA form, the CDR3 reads TGTGCCATCAGTCCGACAGTGAACACTGAAGCTTTCTTT.

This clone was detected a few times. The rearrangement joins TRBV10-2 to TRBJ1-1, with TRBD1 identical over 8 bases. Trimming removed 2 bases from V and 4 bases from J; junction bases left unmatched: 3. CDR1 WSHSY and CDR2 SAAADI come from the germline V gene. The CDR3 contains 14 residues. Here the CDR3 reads CASSEQGAGTEAFF. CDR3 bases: TGCGCCAGCAGTGAGCAGGGGGCGGGCACTGAAGCTTTCTTT.

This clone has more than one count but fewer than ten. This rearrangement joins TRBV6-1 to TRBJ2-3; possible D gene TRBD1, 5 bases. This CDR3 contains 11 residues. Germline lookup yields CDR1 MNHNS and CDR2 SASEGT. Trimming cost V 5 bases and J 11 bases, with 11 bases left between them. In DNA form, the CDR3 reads TGTGCCAGCAGTTTGGTAGGGGAGCAGTATTTT. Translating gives CASSLVGEQYF.

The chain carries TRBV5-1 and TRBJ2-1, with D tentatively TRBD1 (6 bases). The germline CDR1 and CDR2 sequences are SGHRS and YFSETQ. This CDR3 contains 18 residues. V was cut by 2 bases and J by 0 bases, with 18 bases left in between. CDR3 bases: TGCGCCAGCAGCTTTTACCCCCCAGGGGTAAGCTCCTACAATGAGCAGTTCTTC. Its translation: CASSFYPPGVSSYNEQFF.

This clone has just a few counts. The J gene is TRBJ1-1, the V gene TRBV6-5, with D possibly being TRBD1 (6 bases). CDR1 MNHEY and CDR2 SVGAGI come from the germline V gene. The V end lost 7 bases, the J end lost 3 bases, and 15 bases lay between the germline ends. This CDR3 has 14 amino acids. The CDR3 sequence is CASTAQGADTEAFF. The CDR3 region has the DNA TGTGCCAGCACCGCACAGGGAGCTGACACTGAAGCTTTCTTT.

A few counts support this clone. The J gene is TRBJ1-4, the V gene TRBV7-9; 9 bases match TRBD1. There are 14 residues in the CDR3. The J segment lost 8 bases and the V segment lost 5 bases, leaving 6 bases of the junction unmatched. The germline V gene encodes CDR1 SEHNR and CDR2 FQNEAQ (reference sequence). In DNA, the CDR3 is TGTGCCAGCAGCCGGGACAGGGTAATCGAAAAACTGTTTTTT. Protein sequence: CASSRDRVIEKLFF.

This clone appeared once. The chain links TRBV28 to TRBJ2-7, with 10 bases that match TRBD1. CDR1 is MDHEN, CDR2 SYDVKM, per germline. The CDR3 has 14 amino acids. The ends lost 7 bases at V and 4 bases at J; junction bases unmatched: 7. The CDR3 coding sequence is TGTGCCAGCATCGGGGGGACAGGGGTTTACGAGCAGTACTTC. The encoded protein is CASIGGTGVYEQYF.

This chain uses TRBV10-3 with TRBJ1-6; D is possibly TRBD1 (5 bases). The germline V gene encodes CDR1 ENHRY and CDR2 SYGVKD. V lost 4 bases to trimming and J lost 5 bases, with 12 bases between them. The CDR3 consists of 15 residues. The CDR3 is CAISGRDRDNSPLHF. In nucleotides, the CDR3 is TGTGCCATCAGTGGTCGCGACAGAGATAATTCACCCCTCCACTTT.

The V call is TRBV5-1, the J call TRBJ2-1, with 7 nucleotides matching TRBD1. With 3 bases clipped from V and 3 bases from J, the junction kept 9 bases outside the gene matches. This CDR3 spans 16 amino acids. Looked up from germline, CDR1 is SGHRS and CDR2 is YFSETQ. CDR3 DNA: TGCGCCAGCAGCTCACCCGGGACAGACCACTACAATGAGCAGTTCTTC. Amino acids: CASSSPGTDHYNEQFF.

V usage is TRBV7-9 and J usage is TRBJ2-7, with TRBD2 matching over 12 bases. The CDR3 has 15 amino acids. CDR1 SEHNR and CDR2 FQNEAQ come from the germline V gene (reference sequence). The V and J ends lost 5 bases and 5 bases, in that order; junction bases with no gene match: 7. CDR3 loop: CASSRPGLAGHEQYF. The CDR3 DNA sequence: TGTGCCAGCAGCCGACCGGGACTAGCGGGCCACGAGCAGTACTTC. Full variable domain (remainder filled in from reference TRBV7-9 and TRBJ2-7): DTGVSQNPRHKITKRGQNVTFRCDPISEHNRLYWYRQTLGQGPEFLTYFQNEAQLEKSRLLSDRFSAERPKGSFSTLEIQRTEQGDSAMYLCASSRPGLAGHEQYFGPGTRLTVT.

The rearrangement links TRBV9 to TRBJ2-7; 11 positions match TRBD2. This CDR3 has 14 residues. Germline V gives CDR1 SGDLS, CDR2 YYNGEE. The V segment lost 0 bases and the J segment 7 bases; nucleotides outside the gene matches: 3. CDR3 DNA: TGTGCCAGCAGCGTAGGACTAGCGGGGAGAGAGCAGTACTTC. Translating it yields CASSVGLAGREQYF.

The CDR3 sequence is CASRSRDREETQYF. The CDR3 nucleotides are TGTGCCAGCAGATCCCGGGACAGGGAGGAGACCCAGTACTTC. This chain uses TRBV5-4 with TRBJ2-7; 9 bases are a match to TRBD1. The better agreement between TRBJ2-5 and the DNA end casts doubt on the J call. From germline, CDR1 is SGHNT and CDR2 YYREEE (reference sequence). CDR3 length: 14 residues.

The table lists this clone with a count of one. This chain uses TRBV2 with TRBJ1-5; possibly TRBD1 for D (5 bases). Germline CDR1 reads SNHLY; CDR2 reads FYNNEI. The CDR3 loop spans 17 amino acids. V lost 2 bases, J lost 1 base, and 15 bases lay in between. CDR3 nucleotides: TGTGCCAGCAGTGAAAATTTGATGGAGGGGAGCAATCAGCCCCAGCATTTT. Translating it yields CASSENLMEGSNQPQHF.

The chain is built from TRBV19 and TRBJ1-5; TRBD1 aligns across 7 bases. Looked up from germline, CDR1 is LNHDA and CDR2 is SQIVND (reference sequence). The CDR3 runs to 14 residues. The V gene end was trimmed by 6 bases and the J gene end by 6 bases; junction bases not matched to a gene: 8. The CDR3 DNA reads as TGTGCCAGTAGCTTAGACAGGGAGGTTCAGCCCCAGCATTTT. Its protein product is CASSLDREVQPQHF. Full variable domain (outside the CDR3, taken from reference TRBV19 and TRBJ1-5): DGGITQSPKYLFRKEGQNVTLSCEQNLNHDAMYWYRQDPGQGLRLIYYSQIVNDFQKGDIAEGYSVSREKKESFPLTVTSAQKNPTAFYLCASSLDREVQPQHFGDGTRLSIL.

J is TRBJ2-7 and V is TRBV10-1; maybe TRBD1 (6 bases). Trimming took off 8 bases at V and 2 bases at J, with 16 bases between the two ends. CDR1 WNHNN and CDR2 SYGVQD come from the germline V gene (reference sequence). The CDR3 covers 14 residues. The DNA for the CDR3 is TGCGCCAGCTATTTATTCGACAGGACCTACGAGCAGTACTTC. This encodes CASYLFDRTYEQYF.

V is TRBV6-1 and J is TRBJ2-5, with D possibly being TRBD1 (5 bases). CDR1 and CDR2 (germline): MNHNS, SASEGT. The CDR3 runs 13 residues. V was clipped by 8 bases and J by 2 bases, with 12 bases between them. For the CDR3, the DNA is TGTGCCAGCCGAAAAGGGGCTCAAGAGACCCAGTACTTC. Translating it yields CASRKGAQETQYF.

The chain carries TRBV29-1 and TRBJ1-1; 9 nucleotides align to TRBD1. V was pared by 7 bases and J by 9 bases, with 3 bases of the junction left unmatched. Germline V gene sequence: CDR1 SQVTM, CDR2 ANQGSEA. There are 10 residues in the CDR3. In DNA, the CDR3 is TGCAGCGACGGGACAGGGCAAGCTTTCTTT. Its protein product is CSDGTGQAFF.